A single sample is the source of the 25 T cell receptor beta chains below, sequenced in a study of T cell responses to AZD1222 COVID-19 vaccine (dated by TCRdb to about 2021). Receptor libraries were prepared by the immunoSEQ multiplex PCR assay. Entries here come from immuneACCESS through TCRdb and include only in-frame sequences with V and J called. Some clones fail to appear in such tables; in the studies checked, an unresolved V gene covers under half of the shortfall, and the cause of the remainder is unknown. The sample table records tens of thousands of clones; about 90% of these occur just once. Of the sample, 4.9% falls within the top ten clones. In the paper's terms, the time point label means: baseline before first vaccination. Sequencing was performed on peripheral blood, taken on day 0 of AZD1222 vaccination. The receptors derive from an adult in good health.

The rearrangement links TRBV19 to TRBJ2-2; 7 bases match TRBD1. J lost 4 bases, V lost 1 base, and 3 bases had no gene match. CDR3 length equals 15 residues. Germline-derived CDR1 and CDR2 are LNHDA and SQIVND (reference sequence). CDR3 DNA sequence: TGTGCCAGTAGTATAGGAGGGGGCCTCACCGGGGAGCTGTTTTTT. Its translation is CASSIGGGLTGELFF.

V usage is TRBV30 and J usage is TRBJ1-4; TRBD1 might be the D (5 bases). CDR1 GTSNPN and CDR2 SVGIG come from the germline V gene (reference sequence). CDR3 length: 15 amino acids. Trimming stripped 3 bases from V and 3 bases from J, with 14 bases between. The CDR3 sequence: CAWRKTVQANEKLFF. In DNA form, the CDR3 reads TGTGCCTGGAGGAAGACAGTGCAGGCTAATGAAAAACTGTTTTTT.

The V call is TRBV7-2, the J call TRBJ1-5; no reliable D call. V lost 0 bases and J 1 base, leaving 4 bases between the germline ends. There are 14 residues in the CDR3. Germline V gives CDR1 SGHTA, CDR2 FQGNSA. The CDR3 is CASSLALSNQPQHF. The CDR3 nucleotides are TGTGCCAGCAGCTTAGCTTTAAGCAATCAGCCCCAGCATTTT.

The CDR3 DNA is TGTGCCAGCAGCTTGTATGACACAACAGGGGCATTCTATGGCTACACCTTC. Amino acid sequence: CASSLYDTTGAFYGYTF. The V gene is TRBV5-6, the J gene TRBJ1-2; 7 bases are a match to TRBD1. Trimming removed 1 base from V and 4 bases from J; junction bases left unmatched: 13. The CDR3 consists of 17 residues. Germline assignment: CDR1 SGHDT and CDR2 YYEEEE.

The chain combines TRBV7-9 with TRBJ2-1, with 8 nucleotides matching TRBD2. CDR3 length: 17 residues. V lost 4 bases and J lost 7; bases outside the gene matches: 15. Germline V lookup: CDR1 SEHNR, CDR2 FQNEAQ (reference sequence). The CDR3 DNA reads as TGTGCCAGCAGCTCCCGTGTACCGCGGCGGGGGGTGAATGAGCAGTTCTTC. It encodes CASSSRVPRRGVNEQFF.

This clone has only one observation. V usage is TRBV13 and J usage is TRBJ2-5, with D unclear. V was shortened by 4 bases and J by 6 bases, with 18 bases between the two germline ends. This CDR3 contains 15 residues. The germline gives CDR1 PRHDT, CDR2 FYEKMQ (reference sequence). The CDR3 spells CASSSTPSGLKTQYF. The CDR3 bases are TGTGCCAGCAGCTCAACCCCGTCCGGGCTGAAGACCCAGTACTTC.

The CDR3, as DNA: TGTGCCAGCAGCTTAATGGGGGGCAGAACTTATAGCAATCAGCCCCAGCATTTT. Its translation is CASSLMGGRTYSNQPQHF. V usage is TRBV7-3 and J usage is TRBJ1-5, with a possible D match to TRBD1 (6 bases). This CDR3 comprises 18 residues. V lost 1 base, J lost 0 bases, and 16 bases lay in between. The germline V gene has CDR1 SGHTA and CDR2 FQGTGA.

V and J are TRBV5-4 and TRBJ1-3; 10 nucleotides align to TRBD1. V trimming: 7 bases; J trimming: 7 bases; junction bases outside the gene matches: 17. The CDR3 has 17 amino acids. Germline CDR1 SGHNT, CDR2 YYREEE (reference sequence). CDR3 bases: TGTGCCAGCCCCTTTGGGGGACAGGGGTACCCGGGGAACACCATATATTTT. Protein sequence: CASPFGGQGYPGNTIYF.

The chain recombines TRBV19 with TRBJ1-5, with D possibly TRBD1 on 5 matching bases. The CDR3 contains 18 residues. Trimming shortened V by 6 bases and J by 0 bases, and 21 bases separated the two germline ends. Per the germline V gene, CDR1 is LNHDA and CDR2 is SQIVND (reference sequence). Here the CDR3 DNA reads TGTGCCAGTAGCCACGCGCCAATTCAGGGATATAGCAATCAGCCCCAGCATTTT. It encodes CASSHAPIQGYSNQPQHF.

The chain recombines TRBV4-1 with TRBJ2-3; 10 positions match TRBD1. J was trimmed by 1 base and V by 6 bases; bases with no gene match: 7. Germline V lookup: CDR1 MGHRA, CDR2 YSYEKL. This CDR3 has 16 residues. CDR3 in DNA: TGCGCCAGCAGGGGACAGGGGTCGGTTGGCACAGATACGCAGTATTTT. It encodes CASRGQGSVGTDTQYF.

CDR3 in DNA: TGCGCCAGCAGCTTGGGCCAGGAGTACGAGCAGTACTTC. Its translation: CASSLGQEYEQYF. This chain links TRBV5-1 with TRBJ2-7; D is ambiguous. Germline lookup yields CDR1 SGHRS and CDR2 YFSETQ. The CDR3 is 13 residues long. V was trimmed by 0 bases and J by 4 bases, leaving 8 bases between them.

This sequence joins TRBV18 and TRBJ1-5, with 7 bases aligning to TRBD1. J gave up 7 bases and V 3 bases, and 18 bases lay outside the gene matches. The CDR3 is 18 residues long. Per the germline V gene, CDR1 is KGHSH and CDR2 is LQKENI. The DNA for the CDR3 is TGTGCCAGCTCACCGAATCGGGGGGGCACAGGGGCAGGGCAGCCCCAGCATTTT. Protein: CASSPNRGGTGAGQPQHF.

This clone occurred a few times. This rearrangement joins TRBV5-4 to TRBJ2-3; 9 bases align to TRBD2. This CDR3 spans 14 amino acids. V trimming: 4 bases; J trimming: 5 bases; junction bases outside the gene matches: 5. Germline lookup yields CDR1 SGHNT and CDR2 YYREEE (reference sequence). The CDR3 sequence: CASSPELAGDTQYF. The CDR3 nucleotides are TGTGCCAGCAGCCCCGAACTAGCGGGAGATACGCAGTATTTT.

This rearrangement joins TRBV29-1 to TRBJ1-1; TRBD1 aligns across 8 bases. The germline CDR1 and CDR2 sequences are SQVTM and ANQGSEA. Unmatched junction bases numbered 10, after V lost 4 bases and J lost 0 bases. This CDR3 is 16 amino acids long. Here the CDR3 DNA reads TGCAGCGTTGTAACCAGGGGGCTTCTCATGAACACTGAAGCTTTCTTT. Its translation: CSVVTRGLLMNTEAFF.

The CDR3 DNA sequence: TGCGCCAGCAAGGTAGCCTCAGGGTCCTACGAGCAGTACTTC. It is translated as CASKVASGSYEQYF. The chain links TRBV5-1 to TRBJ2-7; TRBD1 is a possible D gene (5 bases). Trimming left V 6 bases short and J 1 base short, with 14 bases between. There are 14 residues in the CDR3. Looked up from germline, CDR1 is SGHRS and CDR2 is YFSETQ.

The chain links TRBV5-5 to TRBJ2-2; perhaps TRBD1 as D (6 bases). Germline assignment: CDR1 SGHKS and CDR2 YYEKEE (reference sequence). CDR3 length: 17 amino acids. V was pared by 2 bases and J by 2 bases, with 16 bases between. The DNA of the CDR3 is TGTGCCAGCAGCTTACCCCGCGGCAGGGGTAACACCGGGGAGCTGTTTTTT. Translation gives CASSLPRGRGNTGELFF.

The chain links TRBV5-4 to TRBJ1-3; 7 bases line up with TRBD1. The CDR3 runs to 16 residues. V lost 0 bases to trimming and J lost 1 base; unmatched junction nucleotides: 4. Germline V CDR1 and CDR2: SGHNT, YYREEE (reference sequence). The CDR3 DNA reads as TGTGCCAGCAGCTTGGAGGGGGCGAGGTCTGGAAACACCATATATTTT. It yields the protein CASSLEGARSGNTIYF.

The J gene is TRBJ1-2, the V gene TRBV6-5; D ambiguous. With 4 bases removed from V and 5 bases from J, the gap between germline ends came to 17 bases. This CDR3 spans 15 amino acids. Germline CDR1 is MNHEY and CDR2 is SVGAGI. CDR3 coding DNA: TGTGCCAGCAGTTCGGCCGGGAGCCATGCTTATGGCTACACCTTC. This sequence encodes CASSSAGSHAYGYTF.

The gene calls are TRBV6-6 and TRBJ1-6, with 8 bases fitting TRBD1. Germline V gene sequence: CDR1 MNHNY, CDR2 SVGAGI (reference sequence). This CDR3 is 17 amino acids long. Trimming removed 5 bases from V and 0 bases from J; junction bases left unmatched: 6. The CDR3 coding sequence is TGTGCCAGCAGTCGAGGACAGGGTAGCTCCTATAATTCACCCCTCCACTTT. It encodes CASSRGQGSSYNSPLHF.

The CDR3 DNA sequence: TGCACCAGCAGCCAGCGGGGTTACGAGCAGTACTTC. It encodes CTSSQRGYEQYF. The J gene is TRBJ2-7, the V gene TRBV1; the D call TRBD2 from the table was never checked on the DNA. TRBV1 is a listed pseudogene. This CDR3 is 12 amino acids long.

The chain uses TRBV7-9 and TRBJ2-1, with D hard to call. CDR3 length: 15 residues. Germline values: CDR1 SEHNR, CDR2 FQNEAQ (reference sequence). Trimming took off 3 bases at V and 5 bases at J, with 14 bases between the two ends. CDR3 DNA sequence: TGTGCCAGCAGCTTTTGGTCGGCACCGAACAATGAGCAGTTCTTC. Translated, it gives CASSFWSAPNNEQFF.

This sequence joins TRBV6-6 and TRBJ1-4; D gene unclear. Germline loops: CDR1 MNHNY, CDR2 SVGAGI (reference sequence). V was shortened by 4 bases and J by 5 bases, with 8 bases between the two germline ends. The CDR3 runs to 13 residues. In DNA form, the CDR3 reads TGTGCCAGCAGTTGGTGGGGAAATGAAAAACTGTTTTTT. This codes for CASSWWGNEKLFF.

In its sample, this clone was seen once. The gene calls are TRBV5-1 and TRBJ2-5, with a possible D match to TRBD1 (7 bases). Germline V lookup: CDR1 SGHRS, CDR2 YFSETQ. Trimming took off 0 bases at V and 2 bases at J, with 14 bases between the two ends. The length of the CDR3 is 16 residues. The CDR3 reads CASSLGGTATQETQYF. CDR3 DNA: TGCGCCAGCAGCTTGGGCGGGACAGCGACGCAAGAGACCCAGTACTTC.

The chain joins TRBV19 to TRBJ2-3; D gene uncertain. The CDR3 has 14 residues. Germline V gene data show CDR1 as LNHDA and CDR2 as SQIVND (reference sequence). Trimming pared 3 bases from V and 2 bases from J, leaving 9 bases between. The CDR3: CASSISPSTDTQYF. The CDR3 DNA is TGTGCCAGTAGTATTTCCCCGTCCACAGATACGCAGTATTTT.

This chain links TRBV3-1 (or the pseudogene TRBV3-2) with TRBJ1-5, with D maybe TRBD1 (5 bases). V was cut by 1 base and J by 4 bases, with 11 bases left in between. CDR3 length: 15 residues. Germline CDR1 and CDR2: LGHDT and YNNKEL (reference sequence). In DNA form, the CDR3 reads TGTGCCAGCAGCCAAGGGAGCCGGGGGAATCAGCCCCAGCATTTT. Translated: CASSQGSRGNQPQHF.